The 21 T cell receptor beta chains given below trace back to one sample, sequenced in a study of neurological immune-mediated disorders. TCRdb redid the calling of the 5' RACE reads with MiXCR, one entry per CDR3 protein. This table holds tens of thousands of distinct CDR3 sequences, around 13% found once. Time point of the sample: longitudinal time-point 1 (baseline). The source material was PBMCs. The source of these receptors is a female donor with HTLV-1-associated myelopathy (HAM/TSP).

By sample share, this clonotype is medium-sized. This chain's CDR3 is CASSLSTGGGDTQYF. The CDR3 DNA sequence: TGTGCCAGCAGCCTATCGACAGGGGGCGGTGATACGCAGTATTTT. This rearrangement joins TRBV5-6 to TRBJ2-3, with TRBD1 matching 10 bases. The CDR3 covers 15 residues. Looked up from germline, CDR1 is SGHDT and CDR2 is YYEEEE. Unmatched junction bases numbered 8, after V lost 4 bases and J lost 6 bases.

In this sample, this clonotype turned up many times. The chain couples TRBV7-9 to TRBJ2-2; 7 bases line up with TRBD1. CDR3 size: 14 residues. Germline lookup yields CDR1 SEHNR and CDR2 FQNEAQ (reference sequence). V shed 5 bases and J 6 bases; nucleotides not matched to a gene: 6. In nucleotides, the CDR3 is TGTGCCAGCAGCGCACAGGGGATTCCCGGGGAGCTGTTTTTT. Its translation: CASSAQGIPGELFF.

In this sample, this clonotype turned up many times. The V call is TRBV3-1, the J call TRBJ2-5, with D possibly being TRBD1 (5 bases). CDR1 and CDR2 (germline): LGHDT, YNNKEL (reference sequence). CDR3 length: 15 residues. The V end lost 4 bases, the J end lost 3 bases, and 15 bases lay between the germline ends. CDR3 in DNA: TGTGCCAGCAGCCCCTTCTACCAGGGTGAAGAGACCCAGTACTTC. It specifies CASSPFYQGEETQYF.

This clonotype was seen ten or more times. The rearrangement links TRBV5-1 to TRBJ2-1; 9 positions match TRBD1. The CDR3 is 14 amino acids. V was clipped by 6 bases and J by 8 bases; unmatched bases: 9. The germline V gene has CDR1 SGHRS and CDR2 YFSETQ. CDR3 bases: TGCGCCAGCACAGGAGGGACAGGGTTCGATGAGCAGTTCTTC. This codes for CASTGGTGFDEQFF.

At least ten counts were recorded for this clonotype. The V gene is TRBV11-2, the J gene TRBJ2-3; no reliable D call. The CDR3 contains 13 residues. Per the germline V gene, CDR1 is SGHAT and CDR2 is FQNNGV. Trimming pared 6 bases from V and 0 bases from J, leaving 7 bases between. This CDR3 reads CASRGFSTDTQYF. As DNA, the CDR3 is TGTGCCAGCAGGGGGTTTAGCACAGATACGCAGTATTTT.

In regard to this clonotype: A much larger clone differs from this one at a single base, so this may be a read error. V usage is TRBV24-1 and J usage is TRBJ2-1; 7 bases are a match to TRBD2. This CDR3 comprises 16 residues. V shed 4 bases, J shed 9 bases, and the junction held 14 bases outside the gene matches. The germline CDR1 and CDR2 sequences are KGHDR and SFDVKD. CDR3 DNA sequence: TGTGCCACCAGTGACCCAACCGGGACTAACTCCTCTGAGCAGTTCTTC. Translation: CATSDPTGTNSSEQFF.

This clonotype was seen at least ten times. This rearrangement joins TRBV5-8 to TRBJ2-6, with D uncertain. CDR3 length equals 15 residues. V lost 0 bases and J 1 base, leaving 5 bases between the germline ends. Germline CDR1 is SGHTS and CDR2 is YDEGEE. The CDR3 is CASSLEASGANVLTF. CDR3 DNA: TGTGCCAGCAGCTTGGAAGCATCTGGGGCCAACGTCCTGACTTTC.

This clonotype showed up many times. The V gene is TRBV3-1, the J gene TRBJ2-6; no firm D call. The CDR3 is 14 amino acids. The germline V gene encodes CDR1 LGHDT and CDR2 YNNKEL (reference sequence). Trimming took off 6 bases at V and 0 bases at J, with 6 bases between the two ends. The CDR3 DNA follows: TGTGCCAGCAGTAAAGACTCTGGGGCCAACGTCCTGACTTTC. Encoded protein: CASSKDSGANVLTF.

Many counts were recorded for this clonotype. The rearrangement uses TRBV29-1 and TRBJ2-2; 9 bases are a match to TRBD1. Trimming took 7 bases from V and 2 from J; bases not matched to a gene: 5. CDR1 is SQVTM, CDR2 ANQGSEA, per germline. CDR3 length equals 14 residues. CDR3 region: CSAGQGTNTGELFF. DNA for the CDR3: TGCAGCGCCGGACAGGGGACAAACACCGGGGAGCTGTTTTTT.

This clonotype showed up just a few times. The chain links TRBV20-1 to TRBJ2-7; D might be TRBD2 (6 bases). This CDR3 has 12 amino acids. Trimming took 3 bases from V and 4 from J, leaving 10 bases between them. Germline lookup yields CDR1 DFQATT and CDR2 SNEGSKA (reference sequence). CDR3 nucleotide sequence: TGCAGTGCTAGTCCAAGCGGGTACGAGCAGTACTTC. Translating gives CSASPSGYEQYF.

With regard to this clonotype: One end of the junction fails to match germline, which may point to a read error. This rearrangement joins TRBV5-1 to TRBJ2-7; 10 bases line up with TRBD1. Germline V lookup: CDR1 SGHRS, CDR2 YFSETQ. This CDR3 has 14 residues. This chain's CDR3 is CAISVGQGAYEQYF. In DNA, the CDR3 is TGCGCCATCAGCGTTGGACAGGGGGCCTACGAGCAGTACTTC.

This clonotype was detected ten times or more. The chain couples TRBV28 to TRBJ2-1, with TRBD2 as a possible D gene (7 bases). The length of the CDR3 is 15 residues. From germline, CDR1 is MDHEN and CDR2 SYDVKM. V gave up 5 bases and J gave up 8 bases, with 19 bases separating them. DNA for the CDR3: TGTGCCAGCAGTATTCGGGGGGCCCCCCGTCATGAGCAGTTCTTC. It encodes CASSIRGAPRHEQFF.

At least ten counts were recorded for this clonotype. The V call is TRBV20-1, the J call TRBJ2-7; TRBD2 agrees at 15 bases. The CDR3 totals 15 residues. From germline, CDR1 is DFQATT and CDR2 SNEGSKA (reference sequence). V lost 3 bases, J lost 6 bases, and 6 bases stayed unmatched. The DNA for the CDR3 is TGCAGTGCTAGGGGACTAGCGGGGGGTTCCGGCGAGCAGTACTTC. It codes for CSARGLAGGSGEQYF.

This clonotype was counted ten times or more. The chain uses TRBV5-1 and TRBJ2-5, with TRBD2 identical over 12 bases. Germline CDR1 and CDR2: SGHRS and YFSETQ. The CDR3 has 20 amino acids. V shed 2 bases, J shed 1 base, and the junction held 15 bases outside the gene matches. For the CDR3, the DNA is TGCGCCAGCAGCTTCCCTAGCGGGGGGGCTACATATCACCCCCAAGAGACCCAGTACTTC. Protein product: CASSFPSGGATYHPQETQYF.

This clonotype came up many times. J is TRBJ2-3 and V is TRBV11-3; no clear D gene. V was trimmed by 1 base and J by 6 bases, leaving 8 bases between them. The length of the CDR3 is 13 residues. Germline CDR1 and CDR2: SGHNT and YENEEA. The CDR3 nucleotides read TGTGCCAGCAGCTTAGGCTCCAGGGATACGCAGTATTTT. Encoded protein: CASSLGSRDTQYF.

This clonotype was seen many times. The CDR3 DNA is TGTGCCAGCAGCGTCGAAGGGGAGAGCACTGAAGCTTTCTTT. Translated: CASSVEGESTEAFF. The chain uses TRBV9 and TRBJ1-1; D possibly corresponds to TRBD1 (5 bases). Germline assignment: CDR1 SGDLS and CDR2 YYNGEE. The V gene lost 2 bases and the J gene lost 4 bases, with 12 bases spanning the gap. The CDR3 runs 14 residues.

The V call is TRBV11-2, the J call TRBJ2-5; D remains unclear. This CDR3 is built from 13 residues. Germline V gene sequence: CDR1 SGHAT, CDR2 FQNNGV. V was trimmed by 7 bases and J by 9 bases, leaving 18 bases between them. CDR3 sequence (DNA): TGTGCCAGCAACTTTAAGCTCCGCGAGTCCCAGTACTTC. It encodes CASNFKLRESQYF.

This clonotype occurred many times. This chain connects TRBV5-1 to TRBJ2-3, with 7 bases aligning to TRBD1. The CDR3 contains 13 residues. The V gene end was trimmed by 4 bases and the J gene end by 6 bases; junction bases not matched to a gene: 5. Per the germline V gene, CDR1 is SGHRS and CDR2 is YFSETQ. CDR3 bases: TGCGCCAGCAGCAAATCACAGGGGGATACGCAGTATTTT. It is translated as CASSKSQGDTQYF.

This clonotype was detected many times. The J gene is TRBJ2-1, the V gene TRBV6-5; 8 nucleotides line up with TRBD1. Trimming took 6 bases from V and 9 from J; bases not matched to a gene: 10. Germline lookup yields CDR1 MNHEY and CDR2 SVGAGI. The CDR3 runs to 14 residues. CDR3 in amino acids: CASRPGQAYGEQFF. The CDR3 DNA reads TGTGCCAGCAGACCGGGACAGGCCTATGGTGAGCAGTTCTTC.

This clonotype came up many times. The chain combines TRBV5-1 with TRBJ2-7, with D possibly matching TRBD1 (6 bases). This CDR3 is built from 13 residues. The germline gives CDR1 SGHRS, CDR2 YFSETQ. Trimming left V 3 bases short and J 2 bases short, with 9 bases between. Here the CDR3 DNA reads TGCGCCAGCAGCTCGACAGGTACCTACGAGCAGTACTTC. Translation: CASSSTGTYEQYF.

In this sample, this clonotype turned up many times. The chain employs TRBV7-9 and TRBJ2-2, with D hard to call. The CDR3 totals 17 residues. V was clipped by 2 bases and J by 1 base, with 14 bases between them. Germline CDR1 and CDR2: SEHNR and FQNEAQ (reference sequence). CDR3 protein: CASSLLWGAENTGELFF. The DNA of the CDR3 is TGTGCCAGCAGCTTATTGTGGGGTGCAGAGAACACCGGGGAGCTGTTTTTT.